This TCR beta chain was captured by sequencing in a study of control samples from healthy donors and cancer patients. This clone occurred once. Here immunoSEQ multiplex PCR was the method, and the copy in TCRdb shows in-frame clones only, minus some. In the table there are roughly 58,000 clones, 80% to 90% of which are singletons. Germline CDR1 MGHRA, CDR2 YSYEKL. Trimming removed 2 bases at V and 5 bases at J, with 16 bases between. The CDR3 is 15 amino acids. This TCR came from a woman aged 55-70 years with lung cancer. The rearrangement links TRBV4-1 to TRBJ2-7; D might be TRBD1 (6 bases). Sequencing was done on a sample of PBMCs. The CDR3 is CASSQFNRVYDEQYF. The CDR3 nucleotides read TGCGCCAGCAGCCAATTCAACAGGGTTTACGACGAGCAGTACTTC.